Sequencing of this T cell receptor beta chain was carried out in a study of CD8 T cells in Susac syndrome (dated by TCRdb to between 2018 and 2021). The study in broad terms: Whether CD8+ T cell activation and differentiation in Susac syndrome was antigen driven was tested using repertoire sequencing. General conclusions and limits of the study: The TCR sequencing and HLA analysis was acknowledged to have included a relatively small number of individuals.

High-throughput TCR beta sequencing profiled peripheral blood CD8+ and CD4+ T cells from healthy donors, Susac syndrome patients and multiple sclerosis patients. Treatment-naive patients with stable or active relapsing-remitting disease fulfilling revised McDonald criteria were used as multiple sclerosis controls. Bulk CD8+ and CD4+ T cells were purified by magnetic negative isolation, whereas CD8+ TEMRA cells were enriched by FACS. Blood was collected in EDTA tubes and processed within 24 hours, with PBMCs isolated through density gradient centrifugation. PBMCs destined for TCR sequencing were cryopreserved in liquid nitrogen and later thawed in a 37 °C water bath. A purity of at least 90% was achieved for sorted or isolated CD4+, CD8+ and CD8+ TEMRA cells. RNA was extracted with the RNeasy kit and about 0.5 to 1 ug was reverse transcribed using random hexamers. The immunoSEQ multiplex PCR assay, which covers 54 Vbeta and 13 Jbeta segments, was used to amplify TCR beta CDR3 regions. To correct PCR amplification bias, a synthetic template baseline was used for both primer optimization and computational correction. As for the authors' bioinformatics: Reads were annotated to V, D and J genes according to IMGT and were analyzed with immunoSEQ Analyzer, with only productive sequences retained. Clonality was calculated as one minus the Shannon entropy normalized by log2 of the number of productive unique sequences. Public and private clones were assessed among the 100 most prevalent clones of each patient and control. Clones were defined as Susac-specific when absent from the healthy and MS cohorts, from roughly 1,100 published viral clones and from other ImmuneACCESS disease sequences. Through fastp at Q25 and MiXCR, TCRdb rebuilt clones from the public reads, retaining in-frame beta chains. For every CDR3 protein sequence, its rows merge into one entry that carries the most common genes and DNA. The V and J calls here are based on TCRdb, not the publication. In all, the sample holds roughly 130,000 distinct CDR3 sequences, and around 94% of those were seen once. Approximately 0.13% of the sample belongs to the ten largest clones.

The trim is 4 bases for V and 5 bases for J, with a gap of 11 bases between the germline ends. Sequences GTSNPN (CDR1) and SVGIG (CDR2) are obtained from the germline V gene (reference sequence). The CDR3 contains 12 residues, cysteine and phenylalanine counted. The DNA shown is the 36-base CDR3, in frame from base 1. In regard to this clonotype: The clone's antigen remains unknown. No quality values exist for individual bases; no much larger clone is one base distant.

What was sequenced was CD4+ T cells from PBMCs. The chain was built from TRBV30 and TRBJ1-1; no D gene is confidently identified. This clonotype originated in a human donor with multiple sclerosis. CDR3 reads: CAWTRAATEAFF. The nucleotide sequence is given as TGTGCCTGGACCCGGGCCGCGACTGAAGCTTTCTTT. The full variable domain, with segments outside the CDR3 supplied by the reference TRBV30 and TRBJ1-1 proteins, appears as SQTIHQWPATLVQPVGSPLSLECTVEGTSNPNLYWYRQAAGRGLQLLFYSVGIGQISSEVPQNLSASRPQDRQFILSSKKLLLSDSGFYLCAWTRAATEAFFGQGTRLTVV.